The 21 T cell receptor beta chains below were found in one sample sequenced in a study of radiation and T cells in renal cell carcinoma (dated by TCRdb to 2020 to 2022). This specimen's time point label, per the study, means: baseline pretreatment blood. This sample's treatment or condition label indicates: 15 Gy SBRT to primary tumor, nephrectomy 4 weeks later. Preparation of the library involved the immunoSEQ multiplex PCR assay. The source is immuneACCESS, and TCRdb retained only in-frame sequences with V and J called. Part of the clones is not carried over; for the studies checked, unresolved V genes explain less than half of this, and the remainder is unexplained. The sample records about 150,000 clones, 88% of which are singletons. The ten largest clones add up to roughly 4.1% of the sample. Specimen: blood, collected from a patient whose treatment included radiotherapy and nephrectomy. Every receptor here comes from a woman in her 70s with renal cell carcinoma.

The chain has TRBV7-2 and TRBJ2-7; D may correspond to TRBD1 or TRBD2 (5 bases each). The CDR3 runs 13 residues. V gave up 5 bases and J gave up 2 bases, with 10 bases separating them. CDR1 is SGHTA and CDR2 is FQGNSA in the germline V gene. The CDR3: CASSRGRTYEQYF. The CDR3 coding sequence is TGTGCCAGCAGCCGGGGACGGACCTACGAGCAGTACTTC.

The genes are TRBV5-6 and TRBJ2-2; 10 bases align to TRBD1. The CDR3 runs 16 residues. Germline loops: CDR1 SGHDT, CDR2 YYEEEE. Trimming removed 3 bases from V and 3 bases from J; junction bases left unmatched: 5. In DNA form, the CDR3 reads TGTGCCAGCAGCTCCCGCGGACAGGGGGACACCGGGGAGCTGTTTTTT. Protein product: CASSSRGQGDTGELFF.

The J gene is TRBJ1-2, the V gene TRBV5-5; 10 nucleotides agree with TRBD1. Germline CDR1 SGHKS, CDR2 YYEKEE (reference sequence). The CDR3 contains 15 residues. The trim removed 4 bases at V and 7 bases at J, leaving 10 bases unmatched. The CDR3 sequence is CASSHLGTGEAGYTF. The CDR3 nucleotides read TGTGCCAGCAGCCACTTGGGGACAGGGGAGGCTGGCTACACCTTC.

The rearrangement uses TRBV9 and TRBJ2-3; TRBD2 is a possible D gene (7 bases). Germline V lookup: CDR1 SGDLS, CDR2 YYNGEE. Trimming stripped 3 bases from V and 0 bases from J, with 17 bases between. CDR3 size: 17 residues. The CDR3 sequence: CASSALAGAPSTDTQYF. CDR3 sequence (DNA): TGTGCCAGCAGCGCCTTGGCGGGGGCTCCTAGCACAGATACGCAGTATTTT.

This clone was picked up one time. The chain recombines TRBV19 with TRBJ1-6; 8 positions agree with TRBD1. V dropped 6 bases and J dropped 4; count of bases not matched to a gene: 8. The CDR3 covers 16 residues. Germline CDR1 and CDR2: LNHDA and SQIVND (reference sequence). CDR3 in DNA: TGTGCCAGTAGAACTAACGGACAGGGTTATAATTCACCCCTCCACTTT. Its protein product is CASRTNGQGYNSPLHF.

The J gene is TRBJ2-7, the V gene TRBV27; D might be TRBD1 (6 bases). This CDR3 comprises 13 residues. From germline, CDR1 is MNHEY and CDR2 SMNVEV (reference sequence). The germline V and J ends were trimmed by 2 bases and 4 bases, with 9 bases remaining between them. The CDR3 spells CASSLGQRYEQYF. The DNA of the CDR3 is TGTGCCAGCAGTTTAGGACAGCGATACGAGCAGTACTTC.

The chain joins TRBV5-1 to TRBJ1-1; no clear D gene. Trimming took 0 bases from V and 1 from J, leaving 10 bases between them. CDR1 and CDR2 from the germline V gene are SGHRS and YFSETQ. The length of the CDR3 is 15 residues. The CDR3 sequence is CASSLAGLQNTEAFF. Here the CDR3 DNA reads TGCGCCAGCAGCTTGGCCGGACTGCAGAACACTGAAGCTTTCTTT.

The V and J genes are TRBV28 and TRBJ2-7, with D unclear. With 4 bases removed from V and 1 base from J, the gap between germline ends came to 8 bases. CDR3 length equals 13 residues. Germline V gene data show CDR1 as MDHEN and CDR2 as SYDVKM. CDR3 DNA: TGTGCCAGCAGTTCAACAAGTTCCTACGAGCAGTACTTC. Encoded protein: CASSSTSSYEQYF.

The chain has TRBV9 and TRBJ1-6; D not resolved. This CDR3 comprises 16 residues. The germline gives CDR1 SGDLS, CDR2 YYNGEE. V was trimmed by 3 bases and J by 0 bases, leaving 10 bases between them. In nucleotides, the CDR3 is TGTGCCAGCAGCGGTGACACGAGCTCCTATAATTCACCCCTCCACTTT. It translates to CASSGDTSSYNSPLHF.

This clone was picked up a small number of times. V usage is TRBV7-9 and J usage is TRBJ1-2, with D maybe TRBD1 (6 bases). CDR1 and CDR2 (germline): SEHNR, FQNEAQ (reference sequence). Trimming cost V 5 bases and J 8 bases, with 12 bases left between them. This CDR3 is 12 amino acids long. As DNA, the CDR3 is TGTGCCAGCAGCCAGGCGGGGGGCGGCTACACCTTC. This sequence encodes CASSQAGGGYTF.

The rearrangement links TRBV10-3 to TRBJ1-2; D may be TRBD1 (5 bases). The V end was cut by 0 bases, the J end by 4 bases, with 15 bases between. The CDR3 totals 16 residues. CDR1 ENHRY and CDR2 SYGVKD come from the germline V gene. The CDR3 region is CAISESTGAGVYGYTF. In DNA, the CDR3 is TGTGCCATCAGTGAGTCGACTGGGGCTGGTGTCTATGGCTACACCTTC.

As DNA, the CDR3 is TGTGCCAGCAGGGCTTTTACAGGGAAACGGACTGAAGCTTTCTTT. Protein product: CASRAFTGKRTEAFF. This chain connects TRBV6-4 to TRBJ1-1; a weak D match, TRBD1 (6 bases). V lost 6 bases and J lost 5, with 19 bases in between. CDR1 MRHNA and CDR2 SNTAGT come from the germline V gene. The CDR3 has 15 amino acids.

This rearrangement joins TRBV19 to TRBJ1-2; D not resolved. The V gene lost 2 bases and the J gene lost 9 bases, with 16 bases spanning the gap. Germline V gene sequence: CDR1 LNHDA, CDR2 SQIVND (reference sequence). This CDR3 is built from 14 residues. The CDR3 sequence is CASSIPREHRSYTF. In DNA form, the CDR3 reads TGTGCCAGTAGTATACCCCGGGAGCACCGGAGCTACACCTTC.

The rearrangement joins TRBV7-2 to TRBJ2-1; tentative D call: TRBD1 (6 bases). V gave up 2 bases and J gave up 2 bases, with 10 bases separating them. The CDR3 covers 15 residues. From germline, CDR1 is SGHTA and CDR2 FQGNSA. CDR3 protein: CASSLSWGPYNEQFF. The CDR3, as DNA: TGTGCCAGCAGCTTAAGTTGGGGGCCCTACAATGAGCAGTTCTTC.

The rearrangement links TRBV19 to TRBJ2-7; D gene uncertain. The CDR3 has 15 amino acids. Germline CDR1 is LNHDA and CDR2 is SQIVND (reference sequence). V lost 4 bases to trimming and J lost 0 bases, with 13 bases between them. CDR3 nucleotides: TGTGCCAGTAGTAACACGGCTGTGAGCTCCTACGAGCAGTACTTC. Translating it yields CASSNTAVSSYEQYF.

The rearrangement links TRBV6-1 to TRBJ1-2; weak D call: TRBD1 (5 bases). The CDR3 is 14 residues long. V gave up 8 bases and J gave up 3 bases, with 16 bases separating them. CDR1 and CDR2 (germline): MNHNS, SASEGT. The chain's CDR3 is CASLIGGGDYGYTF. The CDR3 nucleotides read TGTGCCAGCCTTATTGGGGGAGGAGACTATGGCTACACCTTC.

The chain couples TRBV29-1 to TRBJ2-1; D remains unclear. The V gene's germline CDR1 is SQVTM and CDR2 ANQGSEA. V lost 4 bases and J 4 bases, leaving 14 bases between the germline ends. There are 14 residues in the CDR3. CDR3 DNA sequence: TGCAGCGTTGGAATTCCCGCCGGGTACAATGAGCAGTTCTTC. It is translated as CSVGIPAGYNEQFF.

The CDR3 nucleotides read TGTGCCAGCAGTTTAGATATCACCGGGGAGCTGTTTTTT. Amino acids: CASSLDITGELFF. The chain links TRBV28 to TRBJ2-2; no clear D gene. The CDR3 totals 13 residues. V was cut by 2 bases and J by 4 bases, with 5 bases left in between. Germline assignment: CDR1 MDHEN and CDR2 SYDVKM.

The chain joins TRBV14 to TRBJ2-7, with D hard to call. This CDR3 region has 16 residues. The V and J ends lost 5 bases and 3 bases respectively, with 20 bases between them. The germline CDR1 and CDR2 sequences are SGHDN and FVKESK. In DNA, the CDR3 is TGTGCCAGCAGCAATGGACGGGCGCGAATCGGCTACGAGCAGTACTTC. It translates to CASSNGRARIGYEQYF. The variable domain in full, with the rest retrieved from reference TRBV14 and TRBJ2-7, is EAGVTQFPSHSVIEKGQTVTLRCDPISGHDNLYWYRRVMGKEIKFLLHFVKESKQDESGMPNNRFLAERTGGTYSTLKVQPAELEDSGVYFCASSNGRARIGYEQYFGPGTRLTVT.

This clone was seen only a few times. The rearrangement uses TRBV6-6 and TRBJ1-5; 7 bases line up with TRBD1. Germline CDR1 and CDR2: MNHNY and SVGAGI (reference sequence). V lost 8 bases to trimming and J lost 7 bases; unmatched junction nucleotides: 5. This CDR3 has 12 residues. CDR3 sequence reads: CASRQGGQPQHF. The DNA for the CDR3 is TGTGCCAGCCGACAGGGAGGGCAGCCCCAGCATTTT.

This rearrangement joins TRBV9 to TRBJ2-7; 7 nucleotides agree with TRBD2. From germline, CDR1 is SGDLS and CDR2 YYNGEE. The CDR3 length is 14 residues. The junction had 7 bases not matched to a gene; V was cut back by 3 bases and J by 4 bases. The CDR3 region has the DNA TGTGCCAGCAGCGCCGGGACTATAAGATACGAGCAGTACTTC. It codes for CASSAGTIRYEQYF.